The rows below give T cell receptor beta chains drawn from one sample of a study of blood T cell repertoires in COVID-19. TCRdb keeps only in-frame clones here, not all; method: immunoSEQ multiplex PCR. The sample records 150,000 to 200,000 clones, roughly nine tenths being singletons. The sequenced material came from peripheral blood. These receptors came from a woman in her sixties or seventies with COVID-19, enrolled during active disease. Both conserved end residues are part of each CDR3. D genes are given only for firm matches.

>TRBV27|TRBJ1-3|NA
CASSFTGGNTIYF
>TRBV5-1|TRBJ1-5|NA
CASSLDGSRNQPQHF
>TRBV4-1|TRBJ1-2|NA
CASSQEAPDRLYGYTF
>TRBV6-5|TRBJ1-1|TRBD1
CASSETGSATEAFF
>TRBV7-8|TRBJ1-5|NA
CASSPRVGGGQPQHF
>TRBV2|TRBJ1-2|NA
CASSEVGGTYGYTF
>TRBV7-2|TRBJ2-7|TRBD2
CASSLAGGRSYEQYF
>TRBV27|TRBJ2-2|NA
CASCQPFGITGELFF
>TRBV7-9|TRBJ2-7|NA
CASSYGGEQYF
>TRBV19|TRBJ1-2|NA
CASSRGAGDNYGYTF
>TRBV12-3/TRBV12-4|TRBJ2-2|NA
CASPGVTGELFF
>TRBV27|TRBJ1-5|TRBD1
CASSSLTTGTVNQPQHF
>TRBV6-2/TRBV6-3|TRBJ2-1|NA
CASSWDTYNEQFF
>TRBV18|TRBJ1-6|TRBD1
CASSPGTGSADNSPLHF
>TRBV9|TRBJ2-5|NA
CASSVGRDGGDGSETQYF
>TRBV20-1|TRBJ2-1|NA
CSASTSLGAEQFF
>TRBV18|TRBJ2-2|TRBD2
CASHKPSGWTGELFF
>TRBV7-9|TRBJ1-1|NA
CASSPGIQNTEAFF
>TRBV5-1|TRBJ2-3|NA
CASSPGGLAADTQYF
>TRBV6-2/TRBV6-3|TRBJ1-2|TRBD1
CASSSLGQNYGYTF
>TRBV7-2|TRBJ1-5|NA
CASSLVVGVEQPQHF
>TRBV4-3|TRBJ2-1|TRBD2
CASSQASGRAQFF
>TRBV7-9|TRBJ1-6|NA
CASSLSEYNSPLHF
>TRBV19|TRBJ1-6|NA
CASSMGPTANSPLHF
>TRBV6-2/TRBV6-3|TRBJ2-5|NA
CASSSGETQYF
>TRBV28|TRBJ2-7|TRBD1
CASSLSPGGQGEQYF
>TRBV29-1|TRBJ1-4|NA
CSVRGLAEKLFF
>TRBV29-1|TRBJ2-7|TRBD2
CSVARTSGSYEQYF
>TRBV25-1|TRBJ1-2|NA
CASSATSGYTF
>TRBV29-1|TRBJ1-2|NA
CSAESPIYGYTF
>TRBV28|TRBJ1-3|NA
CASSLVAGLSGNTIYF
>TRBV16|TRBJ1-5|TRBD1
CASSQLGQGAGQPQHF
>TRBV4-3|TRBJ2-7|NA
CASSQAPLVSYEQYF
>TRBV6-6|TRBJ1-1|NA
CASSIQGSTEAFF
>TRBV3-1/TRBV3-2|TRBJ1-3|NA
CASSQRGGAVGNTIYF
>TRBV18|TRBJ2-4|TRBD1
CASSPNAPGTGVTNIQYF
>TRBV18|TRBJ1-1|NA
CASSAKQGNTEAFF
>TRBV6-5|TRBJ1-2|TRBD1
CASSSGQGGYGYTF
>TRBV12-3/TRBV12-4|TRBJ1-4|NA
CASSLTGMEKLFF
>TRBV6-5|TRBJ1-1|NA
CASKTGMNTEAFF
>TRBV5-4|TRBJ1-4|TRBD1
CASSSAPVAGGGEKLFF
>TRBV13|TRBJ2-5|TRBD2
CASSQRTSALSETQYF
>TRBV24-1|TRBJ2-5|TRBD2
CATSDFRTSGRVETQYF
>TRBV18|TRBJ2-3|TRBD2
CASSRRLAGGRDTQYF
>TRBV18|TRBJ2-3|TRBD1
CASSLGQLRDTQYF
>TRBV5-1|TRBJ2-1|TRBD2
CASSSLAGSYNEQFF
>TRBV11-2|TRBJ1-3|TRBD1
CASSWTGSGNTIYF
>TRBV7-9|TRBJ2-1|NA
CASSLAQGSYNEQFF
>TRBV10-3|TRBJ2-1|TRBD1
CAISEYDRGLYNEQFF
>TRBV28|TRBJ1-1|NA
CASSPGVGDTEAFF
>TRBV6-5|TRBJ1-2|TRBD1
CASSYGGQLNYGYTF
>TRBV20-1|TRBJ1-6|TRBD1
CSPGGNSPLHF
>TRBV9|TRBJ2-1|NA
CASSVETSSYNEQFF
>TRBV7-9|TRBJ2-7|TRBD2
CAFQFGGGYEQYF
>TRBV2|TRBJ1-2|TRBD1
CASSETGYGYTF
>TRBV15|TRBJ1-1|TRBD1
CATSRGRQGNTEAFF
>TRBV7-9|TRBJ1-5|NA
CASSFPGGNQPQHF
>TRBV29-1|TRBJ2-2|TRBD1
CSAGTGYTGELFF
>TRBV6-6|TRBJ2-7|NA
CASTYRDEQYF
>TRBV11-1|TRBJ1-2|NA
CASSLKGIYGYTF